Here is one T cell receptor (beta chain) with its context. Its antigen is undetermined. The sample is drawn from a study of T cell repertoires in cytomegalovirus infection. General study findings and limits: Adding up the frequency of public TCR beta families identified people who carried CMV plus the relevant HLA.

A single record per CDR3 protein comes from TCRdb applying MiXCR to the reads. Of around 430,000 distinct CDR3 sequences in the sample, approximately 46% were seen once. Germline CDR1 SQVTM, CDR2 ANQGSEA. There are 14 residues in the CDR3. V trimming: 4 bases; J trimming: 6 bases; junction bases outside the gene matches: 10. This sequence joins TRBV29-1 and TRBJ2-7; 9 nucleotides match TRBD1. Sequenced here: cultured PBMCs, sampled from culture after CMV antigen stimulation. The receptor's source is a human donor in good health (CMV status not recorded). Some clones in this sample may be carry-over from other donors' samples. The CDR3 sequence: CSVGGGNRGPEQYF. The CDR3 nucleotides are TGCAGCGTTGGTGGTGGTAACAGGGGGCCCGAGCAGTACTTC.